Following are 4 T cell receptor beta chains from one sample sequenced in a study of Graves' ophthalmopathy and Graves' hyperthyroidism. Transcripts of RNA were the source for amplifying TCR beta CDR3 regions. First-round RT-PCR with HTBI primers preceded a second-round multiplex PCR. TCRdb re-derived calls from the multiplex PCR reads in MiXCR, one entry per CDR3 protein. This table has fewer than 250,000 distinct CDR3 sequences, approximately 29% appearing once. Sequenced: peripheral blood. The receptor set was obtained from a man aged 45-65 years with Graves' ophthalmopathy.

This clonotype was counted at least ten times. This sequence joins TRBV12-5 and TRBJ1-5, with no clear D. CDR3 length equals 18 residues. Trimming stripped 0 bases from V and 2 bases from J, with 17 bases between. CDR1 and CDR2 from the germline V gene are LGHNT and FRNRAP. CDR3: CASGLVGILSDGNQPQHF. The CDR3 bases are TGTGCTAGTGGTTTGGTAGGGATCCTCAGCGACGGCAATCAGCCCCAGCATTTT. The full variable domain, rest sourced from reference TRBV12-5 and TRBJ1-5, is DARVTQTPRHKVTEMGQEVTMRCQPILGHNTVFWYRQTMMQGLELLAYFRNRAPLDDSGMPKDRFSAEMPDATLATLKIQPSEPRDSAVYFCASGLVGILSDGNQPQHFGDGTRLSIL.

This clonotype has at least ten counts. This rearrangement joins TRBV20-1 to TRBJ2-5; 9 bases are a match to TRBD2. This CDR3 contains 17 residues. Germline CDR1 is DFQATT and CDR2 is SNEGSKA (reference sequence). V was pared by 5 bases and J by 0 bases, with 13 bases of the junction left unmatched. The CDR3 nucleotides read TGCAGTGCTGCCCCACTCAGCGGGAGGCACTACCAAGAGACCCAGTACTTC. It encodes CSAAPLSGRHYQETQYF.

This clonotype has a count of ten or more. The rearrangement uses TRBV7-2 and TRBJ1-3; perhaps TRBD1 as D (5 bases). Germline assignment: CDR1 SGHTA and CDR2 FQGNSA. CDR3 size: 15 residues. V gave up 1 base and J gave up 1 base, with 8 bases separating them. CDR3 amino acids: CASSLGWGSGNTIYF. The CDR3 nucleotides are TGTGCCAGCAGCTTAGGATGGGGGTCTGGAAACACCATATATTTT.

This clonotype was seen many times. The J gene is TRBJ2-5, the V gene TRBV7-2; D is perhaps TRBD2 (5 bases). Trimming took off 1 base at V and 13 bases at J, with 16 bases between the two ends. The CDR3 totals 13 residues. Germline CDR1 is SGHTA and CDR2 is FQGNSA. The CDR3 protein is CASSLGGVGIPYF. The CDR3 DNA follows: TGTGCCAGCAGCTTAGGCGGTGTCGGGATCCCGTACTTC.